One and the same sample provided the 19 T cell receptor beta chains below, sequenced in a study of CD4+ T cells in melanoma. The method was immunoSEQ multiplex PCR; TCRdb's version includes in-frame clones alone and lacks a portion of them. The sample lists 55,000 or so clones, 55% to 75% occurring once. The sample taken for sequencing was tumor tissue. The source of these receptors is a human donor with melanoma.

The rearrangement links TRBV4-1 to TRBJ2-7; D uncertain. The V and J ends lost 1 base and 0 bases respectively, with 10 bases between them. This CDR3 is 15 amino acids long. Germline V gene data show CDR1 as MGHRA and CDR2 as YSYEKL. The chain's CDR3 is CASSQASSGSYEQYF. The CDR3 coding sequence is TGCGCCAGCAGCCAAGCCAGCTCCGGCTCCTACGAGCAGTACTTC.

The chain joins TRBV4-3 to TRBJ2-2; unclear D gene. V was pared by 1 base and J by 0 bases, with 3 bases between. Germline loops: CDR1 LGHNA, CDR2 YSLEER. CDR3 length: 14 residues. The CDR3, as DNA: TGCGCCAGCAGCCAAGGGCCGAACACCGGGGAGCTGTTTTTT. It yields the protein CASSQGPNTGELFF.

This chain's CDR3 is CASSLDRENTGELFF. The DNA for the CDR3 is TGTGCCAGCAGCTTAGACCGAGAGAATACCGGGGAGCTGTTTTTT. V is TRBV11-2 and J is TRBJ2-2; D not certain. With 0 bases removed from V and 5 bases from J, the gap between germline ends came to 10 bases. This CDR3 is built from 15 residues. Germline assignment: CDR1 SGHAT and CDR2 FQNNGV.

The V gene is TRBV19, the J gene TRBJ1-1; 9 nucleotides align to TRBD1. V gave up 5 bases and J gave up 1 base; unmatched junction bases: 8. The CDR3 sequence is 16 residues long. Germline CDR1 reads LNHDA; CDR2 reads SQIVND (reference sequence). The CDR3 region has the DNA TGTGCCAGTAGTCCTTCCACGGGACAGGGGAACACTGAAGCTTTCTTT. This codes for CASSPSTGQGNTEAFF.

The rearrangement links TRBV2 to TRBJ2-5; TRBD2 aligns across 12 bases. CDR1 and CDR2 (germline): SNHLY, FYNNEI. Trimming cost V 0 bases and J 13 bases; bases outside gene matches: 15. The CDR3 consists of 17 residues. This chain's CDR3 is CASSEAPGLAGPKVGYF. The CDR3 DNA is TGTGCCAGCAGTGAAGCACCAGGACTAGCGGGGCCGAAAGTGGGGTACTTC.

V gene TRBV5-4 combines with J gene TRBJ1-1, with D possibly TRBD1 on 5 matching bases. This CDR3 is 14 amino acids long. Germline loops: CDR1 SGHNT, CDR2 YYREEE (reference sequence). Trimming took 0 bases from V and 4 from J, leaving 10 bases between them. CDR3 protein: CASSLGGGSTEAFF. In DNA, the CDR3 is TGTGCCAGCAGCTTGGGCGGGGGTAGCACTGAAGCTTTCTTT.

The V and J genes are TRBV4-3 and TRBJ2-7; tentatively, D is TRBD2 (7 bases). Germline V gives CDR1 LGHNA, CDR2 YSLEER. This CDR3 contains 17 residues. Trimming removed 3 bases from V and 1 base from J, with 19 bases in between. This CDR3 reads CASSQGGGNRESYEQYF. The DNA of the CDR3 is TGCGCCAGCAGCCAGGGGGGGGGCAACAGGGAATCCTACGAGCAGTACTTC.

This chain joins TRBV28 and TRBJ2-7; no definite D call. Trimming stripped 7 bases from V and 3 bases from J, with 13 bases between. CDR3 length: 13 amino acids. Germline V gene data show CDR1 as MDHEN and CDR2 as SYDVKM. CDR3 nucleotides: TGTGCCAGCATGGGTCAGCCGAACTACGAGCAGTACTTC. Its translation is CASMGQPNYEQYF.

This chain connects TRBV6-6 to TRBJ2-1; 10 nucleotides match TRBD2. The V segment lost 6 bases and the J segment 3 bases; nucleotides outside the gene matches: 5. Germline V CDR1 and CDR2: MNHNY, SVGAGI (reference sequence). The CDR3 loop spans 15 amino acids. The CDR3 DNA follows: TGTGCCAGCAGAGCTGGGACTAGCGACTACAATGAGCAGTTCTTC. Translated, it gives CASRAGTSDYNEQFF.

The chain employs TRBV5-1 and TRBJ2-3; D gene ambiguous. The germline V gene has CDR1 SGHRS and CDR2 YFSETQ. V lost 3 bases and J lost 1, with 9 bases in between. The CDR3 runs 14 residues. The CDR3 nucleotides read TGCGCCAGCAGCTACCCGGACCGCACAGATACGCAGTATTTT. Amino acid sequence: CASSYPDRTDTQYF.

This clone was seen a few times. The chain recombines TRBV7-9 with TRBJ2-1, with 7 bases that match TRBD2. J lost 8 bases, V lost 4 bases, and 8 bases had no gene match. CDR1 SEHNR and CDR2 FQNEAQ come from the germline V gene (reference sequence). The CDR3 covers 14 residues. The chain's CDR3 is CASSSLSGGDEQFF. The DNA of the CDR3 is TGTGCCAGCAGCTCCCTAAGTGGGGGGGATGAGCAGTTCTTC.

The chain is built from TRBV21-1 and TRBJ1-5; the table's D call, TRBD1, has no DNA check behind it. TRBV21-1 is annotated as a pseudogene. The CDR3 is 17 residues long. The CDR3 nucleotides read TGTGCCAGCAGCAAAGCGCGGCGACAGAATAGCAATCAGCCCCAGCATTTT. Its protein product is CASSKARRQNSNQPQHF.

This rearrangement joins TRBV13 to TRBJ1-5, with unresolved D. Trimming left V 6 bases short and J 5 bases short, with 17 bases between. Germline V gene data show CDR1 as PRHDT and CDR2 as FYEKMQ (reference sequence). The CDR3 loop spans 15 amino acids. CDR3 sequence: CASSIGLGGDQPQHF. CDR3 bases: TGTGCCAGCAGTATCGGTCTAGGAGGAGATCAGCCCCAGCATTTT.

The sample holds a few counts of this clone. The V gene is TRBV2, the J gene TRBJ1-4, with 9 bases lining up with TRBD1. The germline CDR1 and CDR2 sequences are SNHLY and FYNNEI. The V segment lost 8 bases and the J segment 10 bases; nucleotides outside the gene matches: 8. The CDR3 sequence is 13 residues long. The CDR3 sequence: CASQGQGNVKLFF. The CDR3 bases are TGTGCCAGCCAAGGACAGGGGAACGTAAAACTGTTTTTT.

The J gene is TRBJ1-6, the V gene TRBV14; D not certain. The V end was cut by 5 bases, the J end by 13 bases, with 21 bases between. This CDR3 is built from 15 residues. The germline V gene encodes CDR1 SGHDN and CDR2 FVKESK. CDR3 DNA sequence: TGTGCCAGCAGCGTTTACGGGAGCCATCCTCGGCCCCTCCACTTT. Amino acid sequence: CASSVYGSHPRPLHF.

The V and J genes are TRBV5-6 and TRBJ1-1; 7 nucleotides match TRBD1. This CDR3 is built from 15 residues. From germline, CDR1 is SGHDT and CDR2 YYEEEE. The V gene end was trimmed by 4 bases and the J gene end by 4 bases; junction bases not matched to a gene: 10. CDR3 sequence reads: CASSNRDSLITEAFF. In nucleotides, the CDR3 is TGTGCCAGCAGCAACCGGGACAGCCTTATCACTGAAGCTTTCTTT.

This clone was found a few times. The chain joins TRBV7-9 to TRBJ2-1, with no clear D. The ends were cut back, 4 bases at V and 9 bases at J, with 10 bases in the middle. The CDR3 covers 12 residues. CDR1 is SEHNR and CDR2 is FQNEAQ in the germline V gene (reference sequence). The CDR3 protein is CASSSTLGEQFF. DNA for the CDR3: TGTGCCAGCAGCTCGACTCTTGGTGAGCAGTTCTTC.

This chain connects TRBV4-3 to TRBJ1-2; TRBD1 might be the D (6 bases). The ends were cut back, 0 bases at V and 7 bases at J, with 12 bases in the middle. CDR3 length: 14 residues. Germline V lookup: CDR1 LGHNA, CDR2 YSLEER. DNA of the CDR3: TGCGCCAGCAGCCAAGATCAGGACAGCGTTGGCTACACCTTC. Its protein is CASSQDQDSVGYTF.

The V gene is TRBV9, the J gene TRBJ1-1; D gene unclear. Germline V CDR1 and CDR2: SGDLS, YYNGEE. The CDR3 loop spans 13 amino acids. V was trimmed by 3 bases and J by 4 bases, leaving 10 bases between them. This chain's CDR3 is CASSASYRTEAFF. CDR3 sequence (DNA): TGTGCCAGCAGCGCCTCGTATCGCACTGAAGCTTTCTTT.